This T cell receptor beta chain was obtained from a study of blood T cells in healthy people across ages. Concerning this clonotype itself: Its antigen is currently unknown.

The use of a sample-barcoded 5' primer and a J-beta primer mix characterized a second PCR of about 7 to 12 cycles. CDR3-containing paired-end reads numbered at least 3 million in each sample. Each CDR3 protein is one row after TCRdb ran MiXCR on the 5' RACE reads. The sample shows around 990,000 distinct CDR3 sequences, roughly two fifths of them seen only once. Every donor provided approximately 9.2 milliliters of peripheral blood. The CDR3 loop spans 16 amino acids. Between the trimmed V and J ends, which lost 0 bases and 0 bases, there was a span of 9 bases. Germline V gives CDR1 LNHNV, CDR2 YYDKDF (reference sequence). Study-level findings and limits: Across the age range, TCR beta diversity per million T cells fell in a roughly linear way.

The chain joins TRBV15 to TRBJ2-1, with D perhaps matching TRBD2 (6 bases). The sequenced sample was blood. This TCR was sampled from a man between 18 and 35 years old in good health. This CDR3 is CATSRDPGLSYNEQFF. The CDR3 DNA follows: TGTGCCACCAGCAGAGACCCGGGACTCTCCTACAATGAGCAGTTCTTC.